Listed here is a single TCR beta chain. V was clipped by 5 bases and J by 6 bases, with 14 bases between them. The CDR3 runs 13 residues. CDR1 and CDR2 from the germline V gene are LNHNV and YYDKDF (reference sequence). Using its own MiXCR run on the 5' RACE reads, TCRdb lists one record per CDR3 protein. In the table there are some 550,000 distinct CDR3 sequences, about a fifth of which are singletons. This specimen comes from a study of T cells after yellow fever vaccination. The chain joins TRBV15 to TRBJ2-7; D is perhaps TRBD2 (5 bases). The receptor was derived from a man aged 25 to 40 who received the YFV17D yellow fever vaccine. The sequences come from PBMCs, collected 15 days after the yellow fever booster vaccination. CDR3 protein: CATSGGLSVEQYF. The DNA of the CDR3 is TGTGCCACCAGCGGAGGACTTAGCGTCGAGCAGTACTTC.